The sequence of this T cell receptor beta chain was determined in a study of shared clonotypes between healthy human individuals. Broader study findings: Sharing of clonotypes among donors was expected to vary with sequencing depth.

A note on this clone: The antigen is unknown.

Germline CDR1 reads SGHVS; CDR2 reads FQNEAQ. V lost 0 bases, J lost 3 bases, and 11 bases lay in between. This CDR3 region has 15 residues. Repertoires were generated with immunoSEQ multiplex PCR, while TCRdb's copy carries only in-frame clones and drops some. The table shows approximately 500,000 clones, with about 85% occurring only once. The rearrangement uses TRBV7-8 and TRBJ1-1; D is unresolved. The specimen sequenced was PBMCs. The TCR was taken from a woman in her 40s in good health. Some clones in this sample may be carry-over from other donors' samples. CDR3 nucleotides: TGTGCCAGCAGCTTAGCAGAGTGGTCAGACACTGAAGCTTTCTTT. It is translated as CASSLAEWSDTEAFF.